This T cell receptor beta chain was identified during a study of vaccination effects on CD4 cells after COVID-19. As for the study in general: Median timing of post-vaccine samples was 72 days after the second dose.

Ahead of sequencing, the ViraFEST assay grew antigen-specific CD4+ T cells using viral peptide pools. The culture ran for roughly ten days before CD4+ T cells were isolated. Participants completed two doses of the BNT162b2 or mRNA-1273 vaccine. Vaccine recipients lacked prior SARS-CoV-2 infection and had negative nucleocapsid antibodies. TCRdb's table, derived via immunoSEQ multiplex PCR, lists solely in-frame clones and lacks some. The sample shows fewer than 90,000 clones, around four fifths of them seen only once. Trimming cost V 7 bases and J 2 bases, with 15 bases left between them. CDR1 MNHEY and CDR2 SVGAGI come from the germline V gene. The CDR3 loop spans 14 amino acids. In regard to this clone: Antigen specificity is unknown.

This receptor was taken from a human donor who received a COVID-19 vaccine. Sequenced material: CD4+ T cells from PBMCs cultured with HCoV-OC43 spike peptides, taken after COVID-19 vaccination. Subset indicated: HCoV-OC43 spike overlapping peptide pool stimulation. This sequence joins TRBV6-5 and TRBJ2-7, with D maybe TRBD2 (6 bases). The DNA of the CDR3 is TGTGCCAGCAATAGGGAGGCAGGGCCCTACGAGCAGTACGTC. Translating it yields CASNREAGPYEQYV.